This TCR beta chain stems from a study of T cell responses to AZD1222 COVID-19 vaccine. The V gene lost 4 bases and the J gene lost 5 bases, with 18 bases spanning the gap. This CDR3 contains 15 residues. Looked up from germline, CDR1 is SGHNT and CDR2 is YYREEE (reference sequence). Method: immunoSEQ multiplex PCR; TCRdb's copy keeps in-frame clones and lacks some. Of 100,000 to 150,000 clones detected, about 93% appear once; the ten largest clones hold more than 3.5%. Sequenced material: peripheral blood, taken 28 days after the second dose of the MenACWY control vaccine. The V gene is TRBV5-4, the J gene TRBJ1-2; the D gene is possibly TRBD1 (5 bases). The TCR originated in an adult who received the MenACWY meningococcal vaccine as a control. The CDR3 region has the DNA TGTGCCAGCAGCCGACGGGACCTCAATAATTATGGCTACACCTTC. It translates to CASSRRDLNNYGYTF.